One sample yielded the 14 T cell receptor beta chains listed below, sequenced in a study of T cells in Graves' hyperthyroidism and ophthalmopathy. TCR beta CDR3 region amplification was performed from RNA transcripts. TCR CDR3 regions were first amplified by RT-PCR with HTBI primers. TCRdb independently ran MiXCR on the multiplex PCR reads; one entry per CDR3 protein. The table includes 500,000 to 550,000 distinct CDR3 sequences, about a fifth detected once. The specimen sequenced was blood. These receptors were collected from a man aged 18 to 29 with Graves' hyperthyroidism.

At least ten counts were recorded for this clonotype. The chain carries TRBV2 and TRBJ2-4, with D unresolved. CDR1 SNHLY and CDR2 FYNNEI come from the germline V gene. The CDR3 extends over 13 amino acids. V gave up 7 bases and J gave up 6 bases, with 13 bases separating them. CDR3 sequence (DNA): TGTGCCAGCAATCAGGATTCGGGAAACATTCAGTACTTC. Its translation: CASNQDSGNIQYF.

This clonotype was counted many times. This rearrangement joins TRBV6-5 to TRBJ1-6; D gene uncertain. Germline-derived CDR1 and CDR2 are MNHEY and SVGAGI. This CDR3 is built from 16 residues. Trimming stripped 2 bases from V and 0 bases from J, with 8 bases between. The CDR3 is CASSYRGPSYNSPLHF. Here the CDR3 DNA reads TGTGCCAGCAGTTACCGTGGGCCCTCCTATAATTCACCCCTCCACTTT.

This clonotype was observed at least ten times. This chain uses TRBV9 with TRBJ2-7; D unclear. Trimming cost V 0 bases and J 0 bases, with 10 bases left between them. CDR3 length: 15 amino acids. Germline-derived CDR1 and CDR2 are SGDLS and YYNGEE. The DNA of the CDR3 is TGTGCCAGCAGCGTAGGCCGTTTGAGCTCCTACGAGCAGTACTTC. Translating gives CASSVGRLSSYEQYF.

This chain uses TRBV25-1 with TRBJ1-1; TRBD1 might be the D (6 bases). CDR1 is MGHDK and CDR2 is SYGVNS in the germline V gene. Trimming removed 1 base at V and 4 bases at J, with 10 bases between. The CDR3 runs 14 residues. The CDR3 sequence: CASSESPTGTEAFF. The CDR3 DNA is TGTGCCAGCAGTGAATCTCCGACAGGCACTGAAGCTTTCTTT.

This clonotype was recorded many times. The chain recombines TRBV10-3 with TRBJ1-1; 7 bases fit TRBD1. The CDR3 runs to 17 residues. Germline CDR1 ENHRY, CDR2 SYGVKD. The trim removed 4 bases at V and 4 bases at J, leaving 15 bases unmatched. The CDR3 loop reads CAISALSPGQSGTEAFF. The CDR3 bases are TGTGCCATCAGTGCTCTGTCCCCGGGACAGTCAGGCACTGAAGCTTTCTTT.

A few counts support this clonotype. The chain joins TRBV28 to TRBJ1-5; TRBD1 matches 7 bases. The CDR3 has 15 residues. Looked up from germline, CDR1 is MDHEN and CDR2 is SYDVKM. V lost 3 bases, J lost 8 bases, and 10 bases stayed unmatched. The DNA for the CDR3 is TGTGCCAGCAGTTTGGGACAGCGGACCGGGGAGCCCCAGCATTTT. Protein product: CASSLGQRTGEPQHF. The full variable domain, rest sourced from reference TRBV28 and TRBJ1-5, is DVKVTQSSRYLVKRTGEKVFLECVQDMDHENMFWYRQDPGLGLRLIYFSYDVKMKEKGDIPEGYSVSREKKERFSLILESASTNQTSMYLCASSLGQRTGEPQHFGDGTRLSIL.

This clonotype was counted at least ten times. This chain links TRBV5-1 with TRBJ1-1; maybe TRBD1 (5 bases). The V gene's germline CDR1 is SGHRS and CDR2 YFSETQ. V was clipped by 5 bases and J by 0 bases, with 11 bases between them. This CDR3 region has 14 residues. In DNA, the CDR3 is TGCGCCAGCAGGGGGGGACCGTTGAACACTGAAGCTTTCTTT. It translates to CASRGGPLNTEAFF.

This clonotype was observed many times. The genes are TRBV29-1 and TRBJ2-7; D is ambiguous. Per the germline V gene, CDR1 is SQVTM and CDR2 is ANQGSEA. The V and J ends lost 6 bases and 0 bases respectively, with 15 bases between them. The CDR3 consists of 14 residues. CDR3 in DNA: TGCAGCGTGCTCCGATCCGGTCTCTCCTACGAGCAGTACTTC. It encodes CSVLRSGLSYEQYF.

This clonotype came up a few times. The rearrangement links TRBV6-2 or TRBV6-3 to TRBJ2-3; 10 nucleotides match TRBD2. Per the germline V gene, CDR1 is MNHEY and CDR2 is SVGEGT. The CDR3 consists of 16 residues. V was pared by 4 bases and J by 4 bases, with 8 bases of the junction left unmatched. The CDR3 loop reads CASSLGSGGNPDTQYF. CDR3 DNA: TGTGCCAGCAGTTTGGGTAGCGGGGGGAACCCAGATACGCAGTATTTT.

In its sample, this clonotype was seen a few times. CDR3 sequence (DNA): TGCGCCAGCAGCCAAGCAGGGGGCCCCGAAGCTTTCTTT. This codes for CASSQAGGPEAFF. This rearrangement joins TRBV4-1 to TRBJ1-1; 8 bases agree with TRBD1. With 1 base clipped from V and 8 bases from J, the junction kept 3 bases outside the gene matches. This CDR3 contains 13 residues. Germline CDR1 MGHRA, CDR2 YSYEKL.

This chain connects TRBV28 to TRBJ2-7, with D perhaps matching TRBD2 (5 bases). This CDR3 contains 15 residues. V gave up 2 bases and J gave up 3 bases, with 14 bases separating them. Germline V lookup: CDR1 MDHEN, CDR2 SYDVKM. This CDR3 is CASSLSSESGYEQYF. The DNA for the CDR3 is TGTGCCAGCAGTTTAAGTAGCGAATCCGGCTACGAGCAGTACTTC. Full variable domain (outside the CDR3, taken from reference TRBV28 and TRBJ2-7): DVKVTQSSRYLVKRTGEKVFLECVQDMDHENMFWYRQDPGLGLRLIYFSYDVKMKEKGDIPEGYSVSREKKERFSLILESASTNQTSMYLCASSLSSESGYEQYFGPGTRLTVT.

This rearrangement joins TRBV9 to TRBJ2-3; 10 positions match TRBD2. Trimming removed 2 bases from V and 0 bases from J; junction bases left unmatched: 3. The CDR3 is 16 residues long. The germline V gene encodes CDR1 SGDLS and CDR2 YYNGEE. The DNA of the CDR3 is TGTGCCAGCAGCGTCGGGACTAGCGAAAGCACAGATACGCAGTATTTT. It codes for CASSVGTSESTDTQYF.

Ten or more counts support this clonotype. This chain links TRBV9 with TRBJ1-2; D is unresolved. V was clipped by 4 bases and J by 6 bases, with 10 bases between them. From germline, CDR1 is SGDLS and CDR2 YYNGEE. The CDR3 is 12 amino acids. This CDR3 is CASSPNSHGYTF. The CDR3 DNA follows: TGTGCCAGCAGCCCGAACAGCCATGGCTACACCTTC.

This clonotype was counted at least ten times. The gene calls are TRBV20-1 and TRBJ1-1; maybe TRBD1 (5 bases). The germline V gene encodes CDR1 DFQATT and CDR2 SNEGSKA (reference sequence). The CDR3 has 13 residues. The V end lost 3 bases, the J end lost 5 bases, and 13 bases lay between the germline ends. DNA of the CDR3: TGCAGTGCTAGTTTACAGGCCAGAACTGAAGCTTTCTTT. Translating gives CSASLQARTEAFF.